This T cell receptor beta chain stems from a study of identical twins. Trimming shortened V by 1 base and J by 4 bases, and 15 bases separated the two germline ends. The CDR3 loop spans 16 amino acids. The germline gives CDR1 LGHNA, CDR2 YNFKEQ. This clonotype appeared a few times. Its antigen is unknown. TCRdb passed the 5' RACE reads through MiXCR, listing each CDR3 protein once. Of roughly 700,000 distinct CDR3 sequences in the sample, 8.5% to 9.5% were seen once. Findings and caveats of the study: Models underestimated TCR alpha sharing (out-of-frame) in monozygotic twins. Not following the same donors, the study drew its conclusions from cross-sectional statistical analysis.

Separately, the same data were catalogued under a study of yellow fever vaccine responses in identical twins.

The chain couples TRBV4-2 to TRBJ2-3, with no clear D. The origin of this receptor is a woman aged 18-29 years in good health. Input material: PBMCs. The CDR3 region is CASSQGRSSPPDTQYF. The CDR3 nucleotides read TGTGCCAGCAGCCAAGGGAGATCTTCCCCCCCAGATACGCAGTATTTT.